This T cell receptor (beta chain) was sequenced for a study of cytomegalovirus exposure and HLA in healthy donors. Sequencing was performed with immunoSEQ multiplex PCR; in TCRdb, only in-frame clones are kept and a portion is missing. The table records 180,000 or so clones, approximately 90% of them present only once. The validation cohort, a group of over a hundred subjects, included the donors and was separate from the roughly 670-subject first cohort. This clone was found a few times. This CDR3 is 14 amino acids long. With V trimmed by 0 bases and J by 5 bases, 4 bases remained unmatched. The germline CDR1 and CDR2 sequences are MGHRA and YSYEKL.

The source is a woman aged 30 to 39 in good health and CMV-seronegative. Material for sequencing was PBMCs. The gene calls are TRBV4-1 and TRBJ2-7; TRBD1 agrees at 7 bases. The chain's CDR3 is CASSQDWGQNEQYF. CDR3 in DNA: TGCGCCAGCAGCCAAGATTGGGGACAGAACGAGCAGTACTTC.